The 16 T cell receptor beta chains below were found in one sample sequenced in a study of cytomegalovirus exposure and HLA in healthy donors. Both 60 Vbeta primers and 13 Jbeta primers went into the PCR. Libraries were prepared by immunoSEQ multiplex PCR; TCRdb keeps only in-frame clonotypes and omits some of them. The sample lists about 180,000 clones, 75% to 85% occurring once. The sequenced material came from PBMCs. Source of these receptors: a woman in her 30s in good health and CMV-seropositive.

This clone showed up just once. This sequence joins TRBV6-1 and TRBJ1-2; 10 nucleotides match TRBD1. The CDR3 consists of 14 residues. The ends lost 6 bases at V and 7 bases at J; junction bases unmatched: 8. Germline loops: CDR1 MNHNS, CDR2 SASEGT. CDR3 nucleotide sequence: TGTGCCAGCAGGGACCGACAGGGGGCTTCTGGCTACACCTTC. Translated, it gives CASRDRQGASGYTF.

The rearrangement joins TRBV5-5 to TRBJ2-7, with 7 bases that match TRBD1. J gave up 1 base and V 0 bases, and 1 base lay outside the gene matches. The CDR3 extends over 14 amino acids. Germline CDR1 and CDR2: SGHKS and YYEKEE (reference sequence). The CDR3 loop is CASSLGQGSYEQYF. In DNA form, the CDR3 reads TGTGCCAGCAGCTTGGGACAGGGATCCTACGAGCAGTACTTC.

This sequence joins TRBV29-1 and TRBJ1-4, with D maybe TRBD1 (6 bases). Germline V lookup: CDR1 SQVTM, CDR2 ANQGSEA. V was shortened by 4 bases and J by 8 bases, with 20 bases between the two germline ends. CDR3 length: 15 residues. The CDR3 protein is CSVVLWGRGGEKLFF. For the CDR3, the DNA is TGCAGCGTTGTACTCTGGGGCAGGGGTGGGGAAAAACTGTTTTTT.

CDR3 sequence: CASSSGQGSGSPLHF. The CDR3 DNA reads TGTGCCAGCAGCTCCGGACAGGGGTCAGGGTCACCCCTCCACTTT. This chain joins TRBV11-3 and TRBJ1-6; 9 nucleotides line up with TRBD1. CDR1 and CDR2 (germline): SGHNT, YENEEA. The V gene end was trimmed by 4 bases and the J gene end by 10 bases; junction bases not matched to a gene: 8. The CDR3 contains 15 residues.

V gene TRBV19 combines with J gene TRBJ1-2; D remains unclear. Germline values: CDR1 LNHDA, CDR2 SQIVND (reference sequence). V lost 1 base to trimming and J lost 6 bases, with 9 bases between them. The CDR3 covers 13 residues. The CDR3 DNA reads TGTGCCAGTAGTATAGCAGTTATGGATGGCTACACCTTC. Translated, it gives CASSIAVMDGYTF.

The sample holds a few counts of this clone. This sequence joins TRBV5-1 and TRBJ2-1, with 9 bases that match TRBD2. Germline-derived CDR1 and CDR2 are SGHRS and YFSETQ. With 3 bases clipped from V and 9 bases from J, the junction kept 10 bases outside the gene matches. This CDR3 is built from 15 residues. The CDR3 spells CASSSRAGGPGEQFF. CDR3 coding DNA: TGCGCCAGCAGCTCCCGGGCGGGGGGGCCTGGTGAGCAGTTCTTC. Using reference TRBV5-1 and TRBJ2-1 for the parts outside the CDR3, the full variable domain is KAGVTQTPRYLIKTRGQQVTLSCSPISGHRSVSWYQQTPGQGLQFLFEYFSETQRNKGNFPGRFSGRQFSNSRSEMNVSTLELGDSALYLCASSSRAGGPGEQFFGPGTRLTVL.

The chain joins TRBV18 to TRBJ2-5; 11 bases match TRBD1. With 3 bases clipped from V and 4 bases from J, the junction kept 16 bases outside the gene matches. Germline CDR1 reads KGHSH; CDR2 reads LQKENI. This CDR3 is built from 19 residues. Written as DNA, the CDR3 is TGTGCCAGCTCACCCAATGCCCGCTCGGACAGGGGGCAGGGAGAGACCCAGTACTTC. Encoded protein: CASSPNARSDRGQGETQYF.

The J gene is TRBJ2-1, the V gene TRBV7-3; 11 nucleotides match TRBD2. V lost 5 bases and J lost 8; bases outside the gene matches: 5. The CDR3 runs to 14 residues. Germline CDR1 and CDR2: SGHTA and FQGTGA. This chain's CDR3 is CASSPSGGNYEQFF. CDR3 sequence (DNA): TGTGCCAGCAGCCCTAGCGGGGGGAACTATGAGCAGTTCTTC.

This chain uses TRBV5-4 with TRBJ2-7, with 7 bases lining up with TRBD1. The junction had 5 bases not matched to a gene; V was cut back by 0 bases and J by 5 bases. Per germline, CDR1 SGHNT and CDR2 YYREEE (reference sequence). The CDR3 runs to 14 residues. The CDR3 spells CASSLEGAGDEQYF. CDR3 DNA: TGTGCCAGCAGCTTGGAGGGGGCTGGCGACGAGCAGTACTTC.

The chain is built from TRBV6-1 and TRBJ1-5; 7 bases agree with TRBD1. The CDR3 totals 14 residues. Germline CDR1 and CDR2: MNHNS and SASEGT. Here the CDR3 DNA reads TGTCCTACAAACAGGGGCCACGGAAATCAGCCCCAGCATTTT. This sequence encodes CPTNRGHGNQPQHF.

This chain connects TRBV19 to TRBJ2-7; 10 bases are a match to TRBD1. This CDR3 contains 14 residues. Germline V lookup: CDR1 LNHDA, CDR2 SQIVND (reference sequence). V lost 4 bases to trimming and J lost 7 bases; unmatched junction nucleotides: 7. The CDR3 sequence is CASSTGTGEGEQYF. CDR3 DNA: TGTGCCAGTAGTACGGGGACAGGGGAAGGAGAGCAGTACTTC.

With respect to this clone: The identical CDR3 is also encoded by other nucleotide sequences in the sample. The chain carries TRBV7-3 and TRBJ1-1; D is unclear. CDR1 is SGHTA, CDR2 FQGTGA, per germline. This CDR3 region has 13 residues. Trimming shortened V by 1 base and J by 1 base, and 4 bases separated the two germline ends. CDR3 DNA: TGTGCCAGCAGCTTAAGCGGGAACACTGAAGCTTTCTTT. It encodes CASSLSGNTEAFF.

J is TRBJ2-2 and V is TRBV6-5, with D maybe TRBD2 (7 bases). V dropped 2 bases and J dropped 7 bases, with 14 bases sitting between them. CDR1 is MNHEY and CDR2 is SVGAGI in the germline V gene. The CDR3 is made up of 15 amino acids. CDR3 coding DNA: TGTGCCAGCAGTTACGGGAGGGGGGGTCGCGGGGAGCTGTTTTTT. It translates to CASSYGRGGRGELFF.

V and J are TRBV7-2 and TRBJ1-1, with D uncertain. V was clipped by 3 bases and J by 3 bases, with 8 bases between them. The CDR3 contains 13 residues. CDR1 is SGHTA, CDR2 FQGNSA, per germline. The DNA for the CDR3 is TGTGCCAGCAGCTTCCAGAGGGACACTGAAGCTTTCTTT. It codes for CASSFQRDTEAFF. Full variable domain (outside the CDR3, taken from reference TRBV7-2 and TRBJ1-1): GAGVSQSPSNKVTEKGKDVELRCDPISGHTALYWYRQSLGQGLEFLIYFQGNSAPDKSGLPSDRFSAERTGGSVSTLTIQRTQQEDSAVYLCASSFQRDTEAFFGQGTRLTVV.

Concerning this clone itself: This sample also contains other DNA sequences that code for the same CDR3. This chain uses TRBV4-1 with TRBJ2-1; 8 nucleotides line up with TRBD1. Trimming at V came to 3 bases and at J to 1 base, leaving 8 bases not matched to a gene. Germline CDR1 MGHRA, CDR2 YSYEKL. This CDR3 spans 17 amino acids. CDR3 loop: CASSQAEGQGSYNEQFF. Here the CDR3 DNA reads TGCGCCAGCAGCCAGGCCGAAGGACAGGGTTCCTACAATGAGCAGTTCTTC.

V gene TRBV7-9 combines with J gene TRBJ2-2; no reliable D call. This CDR3 comprises 13 residues. The germline V gene encodes CDR1 SEHNR and CDR2 FQNEAQ (reference sequence). Trimming took off 0 bases at V and 8 bases at J, with 7 bases between the two ends. The CDR3, as DNA: TGTGCCAGCAGCTTAGCAATTGCGGGGGAGCTGTTTTTT. Translated: CASSLAIAGELFF.